This T cell receptor beta chain was identified during a study of metastatic and nonmetastatic thyroid tumors. Thyroid surgery took place with no prior treatment in any patient. TCRdb redid the clone calls on the PCR reads using MiXCR. This sample carries roughly 64,000 clones, 4% to 4.5% of them seen once, and the ten largest clones take about a fifth. Details on this clone: Possible read error: a much larger clone is one base away.

Per the germline V gene, CDR1 is SGHNT and CDR2 is YYREEE (reference sequence). CDR3 length: 15 residues. Sequencing used blood. The TCR sequence derives from a female donor with papillary thyroid cancer or a benign thyroid nodule (not recorded which). Some clones in this sample may be carry-over from other donors' samples. This chain joins TRBV5-4 and TRBJ2-7; either TRBD1 or TRBD2 may supply D (5 bases each). CDR3 sequence: CVSSLPGTVSYEQYF. CDR3 nucleotides: TGTGTCAGCAGCTTACCCGGGACGGTATCCTACGAGCAGTACTTC.